This TCR beta chain was recovered during a study of T cell repertoires in cytomegalovirus infection. Overall study: Both a matching HLA type and CMV infection were indicated by public TCR beta signatures.

Germline-derived CDR1 and CDR2 are SNHLY and FYNNEI. The CDR3 consists of 15 residues. Trimming left V 7 bases short and J 1 base short, with 16 bases between. This clonotype was seen more than once but under ten times. The antigen is unknown. Findings and caveats of the study: Clonotypes of TCR beta that were HLA-C-restricted and CMV-specific dominated the ex vivo response.

TCRdb processed the reads anew with MiXCR; each CDR3 protein has one entry. In the table there are roughly 130,000 distinct CDR3 sequences, 24% of which are singletons. The sequenced material came from PBMCs, sequenced either directly or after in vitro stimulation (not recorded which). This sequence originates from a human donor in good health (CMV status not recorded). Some clones in this sample may be carry-over from other donors' samples. V and J are TRBV2 and TRBJ1-2; D is unresolved. The CDR3 sequence is CASTLENGVNYGYTF. CDR3 in DNA: TGTGCCAGCACCCTTGAGAATGGGGTTAACTATGGCTACACCTTC.